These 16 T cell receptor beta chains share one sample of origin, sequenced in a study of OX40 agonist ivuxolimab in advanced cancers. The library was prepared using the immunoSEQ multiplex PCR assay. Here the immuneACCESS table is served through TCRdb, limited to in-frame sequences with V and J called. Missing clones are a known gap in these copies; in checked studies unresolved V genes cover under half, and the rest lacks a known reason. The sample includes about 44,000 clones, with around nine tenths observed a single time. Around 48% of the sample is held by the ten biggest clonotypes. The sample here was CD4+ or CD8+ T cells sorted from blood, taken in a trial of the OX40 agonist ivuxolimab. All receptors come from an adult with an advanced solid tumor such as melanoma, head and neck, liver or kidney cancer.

CDR3 nucleotides: TGTGCCAGCAGCCCTAGGGGACTAACAGGGGGTAAGGACGAGCAGTACTTC. Translating it yields CASSPRGLTGGKDEQYF. The chain recombines TRBV4-2 with TRBJ2-7; D possibly corresponds to TRBD1 (8 bases). This CDR3 region has 17 residues. In germline, CDR1 is LGHNA, CDR2 YNFKEQ. Trimming took 4 bases from V and 5 from J, leaving 24 bases between them.

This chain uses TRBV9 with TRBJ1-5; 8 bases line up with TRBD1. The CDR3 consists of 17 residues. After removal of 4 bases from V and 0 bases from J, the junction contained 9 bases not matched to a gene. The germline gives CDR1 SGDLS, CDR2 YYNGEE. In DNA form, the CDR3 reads TGTGCCAGCAGCCTTGGGACAGGAGACTTTAGCAATCAGCCCCAGCATTTT. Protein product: CASSLGTGDFSNQPQHF.

The CDR3 loop reads CASSSGQNQPQHF. CDR3 bases: TGTGCCAGCAGCTCGGGACAGAATCAGCCCCAGCATTTT. This sequence joins TRBV7-6 and TRBJ1-5, with 7 bases fitting TRBD1. The CDR3 is 13 residues long. J was trimmed by 4 bases and V by 4 bases; bases with no gene match: 1. Germline-derived CDR1 and CDR2 are SGHVS and FNYEAQ.

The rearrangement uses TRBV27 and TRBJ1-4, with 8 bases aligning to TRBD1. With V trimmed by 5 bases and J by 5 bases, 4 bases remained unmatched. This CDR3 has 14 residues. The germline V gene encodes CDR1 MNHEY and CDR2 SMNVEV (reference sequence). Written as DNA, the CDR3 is TGTGCCAGCAGTGTGACAGGGGCGAATGAAAAACTGTTTTTT. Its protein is CASSVTGANEKLFF.

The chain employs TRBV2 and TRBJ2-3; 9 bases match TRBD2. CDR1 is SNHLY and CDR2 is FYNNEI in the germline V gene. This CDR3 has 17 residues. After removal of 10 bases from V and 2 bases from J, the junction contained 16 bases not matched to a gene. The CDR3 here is CATRGPAGGRHTDTQYF. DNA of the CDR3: TGTGCCACACGAGGGCCAGCGGGGGGCCGCCACACAGATACGCAGTATTTT.

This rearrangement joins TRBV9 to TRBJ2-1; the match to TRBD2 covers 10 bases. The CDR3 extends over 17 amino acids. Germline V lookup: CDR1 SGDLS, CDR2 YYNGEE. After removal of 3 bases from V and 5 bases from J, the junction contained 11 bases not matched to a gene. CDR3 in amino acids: CASSAAISGGVDNEQFF. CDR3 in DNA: TGTGCCAGCAGCGCCGCGATAAGCGGGGGGGTAGACAATGAGCAGTTCTTC.

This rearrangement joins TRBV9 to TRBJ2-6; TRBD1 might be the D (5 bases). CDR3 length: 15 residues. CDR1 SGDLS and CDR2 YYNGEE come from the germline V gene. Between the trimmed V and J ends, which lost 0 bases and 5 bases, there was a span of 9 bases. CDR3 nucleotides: TGTGCCAGCAGCGTAGCTGTGGACAGGGCCAACGTCCTGACTTTC. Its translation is CASSVAVDRANVLTF.

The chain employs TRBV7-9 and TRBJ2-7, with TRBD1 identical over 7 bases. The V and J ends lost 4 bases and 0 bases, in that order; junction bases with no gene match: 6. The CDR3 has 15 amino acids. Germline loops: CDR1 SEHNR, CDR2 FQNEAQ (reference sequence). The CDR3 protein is CASSSDRPNSYEQYF. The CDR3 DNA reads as TGTGCCAGCAGCTCGGACAGGCCTAACTCCTACGAGCAGTACTTC.

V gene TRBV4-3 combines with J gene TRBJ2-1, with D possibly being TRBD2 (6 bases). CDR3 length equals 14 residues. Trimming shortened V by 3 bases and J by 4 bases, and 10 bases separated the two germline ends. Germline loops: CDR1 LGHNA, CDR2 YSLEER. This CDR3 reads CASSQRDSYNEQFF. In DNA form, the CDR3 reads TGCGCCAGCAGCCAGCGGGACTCTTACAATGAGCAGTTCTTC.

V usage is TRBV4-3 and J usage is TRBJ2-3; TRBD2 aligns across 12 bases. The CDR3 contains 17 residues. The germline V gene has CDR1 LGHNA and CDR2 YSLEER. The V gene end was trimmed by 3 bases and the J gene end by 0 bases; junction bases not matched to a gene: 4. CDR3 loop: CASSHDGLAGSTDTQYF. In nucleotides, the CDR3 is TGCGCCAGCAGCCACGATGGACTAGCGGGGAGCACAGATACGCAGTATTTT.

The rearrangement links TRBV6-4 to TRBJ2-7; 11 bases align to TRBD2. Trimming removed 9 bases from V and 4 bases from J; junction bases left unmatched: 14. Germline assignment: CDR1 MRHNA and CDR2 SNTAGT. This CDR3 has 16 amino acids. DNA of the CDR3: TGTGCCAGGAACGGACTAGCGGGCCCTACGTTGTACGAGCAGTACTTC. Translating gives CARNGLAGPTLYEQYF.

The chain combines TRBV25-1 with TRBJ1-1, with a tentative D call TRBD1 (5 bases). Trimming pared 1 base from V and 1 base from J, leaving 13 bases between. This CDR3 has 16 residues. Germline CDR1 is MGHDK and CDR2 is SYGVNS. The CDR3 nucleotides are TGTGCCAGCAGTGAATGGGACGGCTCAGCGAACACTGAAGCTTTCTTT. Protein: CASSEWDGSANTEAFF.

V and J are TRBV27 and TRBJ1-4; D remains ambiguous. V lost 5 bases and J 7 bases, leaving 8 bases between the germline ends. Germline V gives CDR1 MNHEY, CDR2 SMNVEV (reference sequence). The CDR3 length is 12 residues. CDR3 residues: CASSTLGEKLFF. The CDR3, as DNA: TGTGCCAGCAGTACCTTAGGTGAAAAACTGTTTTTT.

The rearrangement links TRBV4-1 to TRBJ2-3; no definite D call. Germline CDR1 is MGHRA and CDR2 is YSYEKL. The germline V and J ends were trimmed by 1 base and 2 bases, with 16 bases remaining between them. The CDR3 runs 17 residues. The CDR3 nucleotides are TGCGCCAGCAGCCAAGTTTTCCCTGCCCGCTTCACAGATACGCAGTATTTT. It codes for CASSQVFPARFTDTQYF.

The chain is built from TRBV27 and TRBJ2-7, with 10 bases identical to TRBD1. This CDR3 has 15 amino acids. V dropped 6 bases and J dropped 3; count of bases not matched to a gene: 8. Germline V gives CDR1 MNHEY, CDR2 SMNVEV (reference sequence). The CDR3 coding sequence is TGTGCCAGCAGCTACGAAAGGACAGGGGGCTACGAGCAGTACTTC. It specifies CASSYERTGGYEQYF.

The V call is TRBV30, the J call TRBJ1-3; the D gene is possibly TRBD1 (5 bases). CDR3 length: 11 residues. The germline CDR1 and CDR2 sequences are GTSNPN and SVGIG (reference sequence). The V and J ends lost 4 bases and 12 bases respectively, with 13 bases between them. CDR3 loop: CAWIQGWGIYF. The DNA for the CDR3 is TGTGCCTGGATCCAGGGATGGGGCATATATTTT.